The 10 T cell receptor beta chains listed next were all sequenced from one sample in a study of neurological immune-mediated disorders. Each CDR3 protein is one row after TCRdb ran MiXCR on the 5' RACE reads. Seen here are 50,000 to 70,000 distinct CDR3 sequences, 4.5% observed once, and the top ten hold 6.9%. The sample taken for sequencing was PBMCs. The receptors originated from a man aged 25-40 years with multiple sclerosis.

This clonotype was detected many times. The chain links TRBV2 to TRBJ2-1; possibly TRBD2 for D (5 bases). The CDR3 is 14 residues long. Germline assignment: CDR1 SNHLY and CDR2 FYNNEI. Deletions cut 4 bases from V and 3 bases from J, with 10 bases between. DNA for the CDR3: TGTGCCAGCAGTGGTCTAGCAGACTACAATGAGCAGTTCTTC. It codes for CASSGLADYNEQFF.

This clonotype was seen ten or more times. The gene calls are TRBV7-9 and TRBJ1-1; 7 bases align to TRBD1. The germline V gene has CDR1 SEHNR and CDR2 FQNEAQ (reference sequence). V was pared by 2 bases and J by 3 bases, with 6 bases of the junction left unmatched. The CDR3 is made up of 15 amino acids. The CDR3 is CASSLSRDRDTEAFF. The DNA for the CDR3 is TGTGCCAGCAGCTTAAGCCGGGACAGAGACACTGAAGCTTTCTTT.

This clonotype has only a few counts. This chain connects TRBV20-1 to TRBJ1-5; 9 nucleotides agree with TRBD1. The germline CDR1 and CDR2 sequences are DFQATT and SNEGSKA (reference sequence). After removal of 5 bases from V and 9 bases from J, the junction contained 8 bases not matched to a gene. The CDR3 has 13 amino acids. CDR3 bases: TGCAGTGCTGCCCGGGACAGGGTCTCGCCCCAGCATTTT. It encodes CSAARDRVSPQHF.

This clonotype was observed at least ten times. V gene TRBV12-3 or TRBV12-4 combines with J gene TRBJ1-1; possible D gene TRBD1, 6 bases. Trimming left V 9 bases short and J 4 bases short, with 24 bases between. This CDR3 contains 16 residues. CDR3 protein: CASTSPRGPGGTEAFF. CDR3 nucleotide sequence: TGTGCCAGTACGAGCCCTCGGGGGCCCGGGGGCACTGAAGCTTTCTTT.

The chain carries TRBV20-1 and TRBJ1-1; TRBD1 agrees at 7 bases. With V trimmed by 5 bases and J by 4 bases, 7 bases remained unmatched. From germline, CDR1 is DFQATT and CDR2 SNEGSKA (reference sequence). The CDR3 is made up of 13 amino acids. CDR3 sequence: CSARQGSGTEAFF. The CDR3, as DNA: TGCAGTGCTCGACAGGGTTCTGGCACTGAAGCTTTCTTT.

There are many counts of this clonotype. V usage is TRBV5-1 and J usage is TRBJ1-1; the D gene is possibly TRBD1 (5 bases). From germline, CDR1 is SGHRS and CDR2 YFSETQ. Trimming shortened V by 5 bases and J by 1 base, and 9 bases separated the two germline ends. The CDR3 is made up of 13 amino acids. For the CDR3, the DNA is TGCGCCAGCAGAACCACAGGGAACACTGAAGCTTTCTTT. Protein: CASRTTGNTEAFF.

This clonotype was seen repeatedly, ten times or more. V usage is TRBV20-1 and J usage is TRBJ2-1; D is possibly TRBD2 (6 bases). CDR1 and CDR2 from the germline V gene are DFQATT and SNEGSKA (reference sequence). The CDR3 contains 12 residues. V lost 1 base, J lost 15 bases, and 16 bases lay in between. The CDR3 sequence is CSARGNSGPGFF. The CDR3 region has the DNA TGCAGTGCTAGAGGAAATAGCGGACCCGGGTTCTTC.

This clonotype was detected many times. The chain couples TRBV3-1 to TRBJ2-3, with D possibly matching TRBD2 (5 bases). CDR3 length: 13 amino acids. Trimming took off 0 bases at V and 7 bases at J, with 8 bases between the two ends. Germline V gives CDR1 LGHDT, CDR2 YNNKEL (reference sequence). The CDR3 loop is CASSQDRGNTQYF. The CDR3 region has the DNA TGTGCCAGCAGCCAAGATCGAGGGAATACGCAGTATTTT.

This clonotype was detected ten times or more. V usage is TRBV20-1 and J usage is TRBJ1-1, with D possibly matching TRBD1 (6 bases). Between the trimmed V and J ends, which lost 5 bases and 6 bases, there was a span of 16 bases. Germline V gene sequence: CDR1 DFQATT, CDR2 SNEGSKA (reference sequence). CDR3 length: 13 amino acids. CDR3 residues: CSALTTGLAEAFF. The DNA for the CDR3 is TGCAGTGCTCTTACCACAGGGTTGGCTGAAGCTTTCTTT.

The rearrangement joins TRBV7-2 to TRBJ1-1, with D perhaps matching TRBD1 (5 bases). Per germline, CDR1 SGHTA and CDR2 FQGNSA. The CDR3 runs 13 residues. V gave up 1 base and J gave up 5 bases, with 8 bases separating them. This chain's CDR3 is CASSLGRVTEAFF. For the CDR3, the DNA is TGTGCCAGCAGCTTAGGCAGGGTGACTGAAGCTTTCTTT.